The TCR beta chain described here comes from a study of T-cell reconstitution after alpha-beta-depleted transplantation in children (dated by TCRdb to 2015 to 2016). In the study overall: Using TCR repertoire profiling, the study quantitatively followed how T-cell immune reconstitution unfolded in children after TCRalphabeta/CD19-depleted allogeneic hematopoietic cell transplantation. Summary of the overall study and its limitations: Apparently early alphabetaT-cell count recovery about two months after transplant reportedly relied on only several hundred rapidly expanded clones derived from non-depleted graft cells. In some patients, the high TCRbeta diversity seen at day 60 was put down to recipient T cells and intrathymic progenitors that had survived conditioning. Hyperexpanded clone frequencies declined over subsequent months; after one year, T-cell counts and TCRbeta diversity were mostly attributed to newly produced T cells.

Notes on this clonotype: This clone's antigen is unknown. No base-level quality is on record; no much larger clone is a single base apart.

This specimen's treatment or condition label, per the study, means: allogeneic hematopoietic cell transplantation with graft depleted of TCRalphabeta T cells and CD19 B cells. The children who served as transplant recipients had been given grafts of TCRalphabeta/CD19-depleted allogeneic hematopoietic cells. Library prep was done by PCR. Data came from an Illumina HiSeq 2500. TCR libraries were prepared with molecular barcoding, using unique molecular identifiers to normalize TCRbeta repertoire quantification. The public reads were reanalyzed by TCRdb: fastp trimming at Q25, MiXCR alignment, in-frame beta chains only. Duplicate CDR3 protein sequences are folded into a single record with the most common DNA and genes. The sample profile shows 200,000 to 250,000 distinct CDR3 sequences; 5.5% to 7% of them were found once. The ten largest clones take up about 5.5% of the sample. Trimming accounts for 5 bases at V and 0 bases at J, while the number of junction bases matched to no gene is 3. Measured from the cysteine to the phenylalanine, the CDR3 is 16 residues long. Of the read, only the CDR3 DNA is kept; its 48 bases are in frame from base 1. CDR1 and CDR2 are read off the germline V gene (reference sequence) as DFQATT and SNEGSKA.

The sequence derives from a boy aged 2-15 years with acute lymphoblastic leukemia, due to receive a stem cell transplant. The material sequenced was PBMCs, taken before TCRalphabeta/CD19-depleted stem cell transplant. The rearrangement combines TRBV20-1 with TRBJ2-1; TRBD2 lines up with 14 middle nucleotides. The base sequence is TGCAGTGCTCCCGGACTAGCGGGGGGCTCCTACAATGAGCAGTTCTTC. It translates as CSAPGLAGGSYNEQFF.